This T cell receptor (beta chain) was documented in a study of T cell repertoires in cytomegalovirus infection. Study summary: Indicated by public TCR beta signatures were CMV infection and matching HLA type. Study outcomes and limitations: Frequencies of public TCR beta families were cumulated, and this identified carriers of CMV plus the relevant HLA. The ex vivo response was dominated by HLA-C-restricted CMV-specific TCR beta clonotypes.

TCRdb reprocessed the reads via MiXCR and lists one record per CDR3 protein. The sample includes about 130,000 distinct CDR3 sequences, roughly 9% of them seen just once. This clonotype turned up a few times. Its antigen is still unknown. The germline V gene has CDR1 MNHEY and CDR2 SVGAGI. The V end was cut by 5 bases, the J end by 1 base, with 11 bases between. CDR3 length: 14 residues. This chain connects TRBV6-5 to TRBJ1-1; D is unresolved. The receptor comes from a human donor in good health (CMV status not recorded). Some clones in this sample may be carry-over from other donors' samples. Sequencing used PBMCs. CDR3 loop: CASSPWTANTEAFF. In DNA form, the CDR3 reads TGTGCCAGCAGTCCCTGGACCGCGAACACTGAAGCTTTCTTT.